This T cell receptor beta chain was identified during a study of monozygotic twins with inflammatory bowel disease. On this clonotype: Its antigen is not identified.

General study results and limits: Part of the variability in patient repertoires may have come from differing immunosuppressive treatments.

Germline V lookup: CDR1 MDHEN, CDR2 SYDVKM. The CDR3 extends over 14 amino acids. The input for each TCR library was 3500 ng of total RNA. Researchers ran eight separate cDNA reactions for each sample. One entry per CDR3 protein, without DNA, is what TCRdb gives after re-calling the 5' RACE reads. The sample totals 330,000 or so distinct CDR3 sequences. Source material: blood. The gene calls are TRBV28 and TRBJ1-6. The receptor was isolated from a human donor with ulcerative colitis or Crohn's disease, or a healthy co-twin of an affected twin (not recorded which). The CDR3 sequence: CASKERASDSPLHF.